These 10 T cell receptor beta chains originate from one sample sequenced in a study of lymphopenia after photon versus proton radiotherapy. Sequenced by immunoSEQ multiplex PCR; TCRdb stores in-frame clones only, minus some. The data show over 20,000 clones, roughly 89% seen once. Sequencing was performed on peripheral blood, taken from a patient treated with proton-based radiotherapy. The receptors here all came from a man of 80 years or more with esophageal cancer.

The chain couples TRBV6-1 to TRBJ1-5; TRBD1 matches 7 bases. Germline assignment: CDR1 MNHNS and CDR2 SASEGT. This CDR3 has 14 amino acids. Trimming took 4 bases from V and 1 from J; bases not matched to a gene: 1. The CDR3 here is CASSVGQSNQPQHF. The CDR3, as DNA: TGTGCCAGCAGTGTGGGACAGAGCAATCAGCCCCAGCATTTT.

The chain links TRBV5-6 to TRBJ2-1; 11 bases agree with TRBD2. Germline-derived CDR1 and CDR2 are SGHDT and YYEEEE. V was clipped by 2 bases and J by 10 bases; unmatched bases: 11. The length of the CDR3 is 16 residues. The CDR3 sequence is CASSLPSLAGAGEQFF. CDR3 sequence (DNA): TGTGCCAGCAGCTTACCTTCACTAGCGGGAGCCGGGGAGCAGTTCTTC.

V usage is TRBV29-1 and J usage is TRBJ2-1, with D hard to call. V lost 3 bases and J lost 0, with 6 bases in between. The V gene's germline CDR1 is SQVTM and CDR2 ANQGSEA. This CDR3 comprises 13 residues. CDR3 bases: TGCAGCGTTGATGGACCCTCCTACAATGAGCAGTTCTTC. Its translation is CSVDGPSYNEQFF.

This chain links TRBV5-6 with TRBJ2-7, with a possible D match to TRBD1 (5 bases). The CDR3 covers 14 residues. In germline, CDR1 is SGHDT, CDR2 YYEEEE. V lost 0 bases to trimming and J lost 5 bases, with 12 bases between them. The CDR3 nucleotides read TGTGCCAGCAGCTTGGATCCAGGGATGAACGAGCAGTACTTC. The encoded protein is CASSLDPGMNEQYF.

The V call is TRBV5-1, the J call TRBJ2-7; 7 nucleotides align to TRBD1. CDR1 and CDR2 (germline): SGHRS, YFSETQ. The CDR3 is 14 amino acids. With 4 bases clipped from V and 4 bases from J, the junction kept 8 bases outside the gene matches. CDR3 bases: TGCGCCAGCAGCCCCGGACAGGTTGGGTACGAGCAGTACTTC. Its protein product is CASSPGQVGYEQYF. Together with reference TRBV5-1 and TRBJ2-7, the CDR3 gives the full variable domain: KAGVTQTPRYLIKTRGQQVTLSCSPISGHRSVSWYQQTPGQGLQFLFEYFSETQRNKGNFPGRFSGRQFSNSRSEMNVSTLELGDSALYLCASSPGQVGYEQYFGPGTRLTVT.

The J gene is TRBJ2-5, the V gene TRBV14; no firm D call. CDR3 length: 18 residues. The ends were cut back, 0 bases at V and 5 bases at J, with 22 bases in the middle. In germline, CDR1 is SGHDN, CDR2 FVKESK. DNA of the CDR3: TGTGCCAGCAGCCAAGATCTCGGTTTGGCCCCCACAAGGGAGACCCAGTACTTC. Its protein is CASSQDLGLAPTRETQYF. Full variable domain (outside the CDR3, taken from reference TRBV14 and TRBJ2-5): EAGVTQFPSHSVIEKGQTVTLRCDPISGHDNLYWYRRVMGKEIKFLLHFVKESKQDESGMPNNRFLAERTGGTYSTLKVQPAELEDSGVYFCASSQDLGLAPTRETQYFGPGTRLLVL.

The chain uses TRBV19 and TRBJ1-2, with 7 bases that match TRBD1. CDR3 length: 16 amino acids. Germline V gives CDR1 LNHDA, CDR2 SQIVND (reference sequence). With V trimmed by 4 bases and J by 5 bases, 13 bases remained unmatched. CDR3 bases: TGTGCCAGTAGTACCGGGACAGCGGCTTTCTCTTATGGCTACACCTTC. It is translated as CASSTGTAAFSYGYTF.

The chain recombines TRBV7-2 with TRBJ1-2; 12 positions agree with TRBD1. CDR1 is SGHTA, CDR2 FQGNSA, per germline. CDR3 length equals 15 residues. Trimming cost V 3 bases and J 8 bases; bases outside gene matches: 7. The CDR3, as DNA: TGTGCCAGCAGCTTCGCCGGGACAGGGGGCGGGGGCTACACCTTC. Residues: CASSFAGTGGGGYTF.

The rearrangement uses TRBV9 and TRBJ1-3; no clear D. Trimming removed 0 bases from V and 0 bases from J, with 4 bases in between. Looked up from germline, CDR1 is SGDLS and CDR2 is YYNGEE. The length of the CDR3 is 14 residues. CDR3 nucleotides: TGTGCCAGCAGCGTAGGCGTCTCTGGAAACACCATATATTTT. It translates to CASSVGVSGNTIYF.

V gene TRBV11-3 combines with J gene TRBJ2-3; D unresolved. Germline lookup yields CDR1 SGHNT and CDR2 YENEEA. The CDR3 totals 13 residues. Deletions cut 0 bases from V and 5 bases from J, with 6 bases between. CDR3 sequence: CASSLDHGDTQYF. The CDR3 DNA sequence: TGTGCCAGCAGCTTAGATCACGGAGATACGCAGTATTTT. Filled out from reference TRBV11-3 and TRBJ2-3, the complete variable domain reads EAGVVQSPRYKIIEKKQPVAFWCNPISGHNTLYWYLQNLGQGPELLIRYENEEAVDDSQLPKDRFSAERLKGVDSTLKIQPAELGDSAVYLCASSLDHGDTQYFGPGTRLTVL.